The rows below give T cell receptor beta chains drawn from one sample of a study of radiation and T cells in renal cell carcinoma. The protocol was immunoSEQ multiplex PCR, while the TCRdb copy is restricted to in-frame clones and leaves out a portion. The sample has about 49,000 clones; 83% are singletons. Sequencing was performed on blood, taken from a patient whose treatment included radiotherapy and nephrectomy. These receptor sequences come from a woman aged 70 to 79 with renal cell carcinoma. Each CDR3 is given with its conserved first and last residue. The order of the fields is D gene, clone size, V gene, J gene, CDR3 DNA, CDR3 protein. A D gene is named only where the DNA matches it firmly. Only some rows state a clone size, as once, few, many or a class for expanded clones.

.,few,TRBV4-2,TRBJ2-7,TGTGCCAGCAGCCAGGCCCTAGGCTCCTACGAGCAGTACTTC,CASSQALGSYEQYF
.,.,TRBV6-5,TRBJ2-7,TGTGCCAGCAGTTATTCCAGGACTGGAGTTTGGAACGAGCAGTACTTC,CASSYSRTGVWNEQYF
.,.,TRBV18,TRBJ2-7,TGTGCCAGCTCACCACCGGGGGGCACCTACGAGCAGTACTTC,CASSPPGGTYEQYF
.,.,TRBV7-9,TRBJ2-1,TGTGCCAGCAGCTTGCACAGGGATTCATACAATGAGCAGTTCTTC,CASSLHRDSYNEQFF
TRBD1,few,TRBV18,TRBJ1-2,TGTGCCAGCTCCCCGAGGACAGGGGGCAGTGATGGCTACACCTTC,CASSPRTGGSDGYTF
TRBD1,.,TRBV6-5,TRBJ1-5,TGTGCCAGCAGCGGGACAGGGGTCCTCAATCAGCCCCAGCATTTT,CASSGTGVLNQPQHF
.,.,TRBV6-5,TRBJ2-7,TGTGCCAGCAGTTCCCCAGGGCCCGGCGAGCAGTACTTC,CASSSPGPGEQYF
.,.,TRBV9,TRBJ2-2,TGTGCCAGCAGCCAGGGCCGGGGGATCGGGGAGCTGTTTTTT,CASSQGRGIGELFF
.,.,TRBV5-1,TRBJ2-7,TGCGCCAGCAGTTCGGACCGCTACGAGCAGTACTTC,CASSSDRYEQYF
.,.,TRBV9,TRBJ2-5,TGTGCCAGCAGCCCCGGGGCGGGGGCGAGGCAAGAGACCCAGTACTTC,CASSPGAGARQETQYF
TRBD2,.,TRBV11-2,TRBJ2-1,TGTGCCAGCAGCGAATACAGACTAGCGGGTGGAAATGAGCAGTTCTTC,CASSEYRLAGGNEQFF
.,.,TRBV18,TRBJ2-7,TGTGCCAGCTCACCAAGTGGGACGGTAACCTCCTACGAGCAGTACTTC,CASSPSGTVTSYEQYF
.,few,TRBV5-5,TRBJ2-7,TGTGCCAGCAGCTTGTACTGGTACGAGCAGTACTTC,CASSLYWYEQYF
TRBD1,few,TRBV9,TRBJ2-2,TGTGCCAGCAGCTCTCGGGACAGGGCAAACACCGGGGAGCTGTTTTTT,CASSSRDRANTGELFF
.,.,TRBV4-3,TRBJ2-7,TGCGCCAGCAGCCCAGTTGAAAGATCGGCGGCCGACGAGCAGTACTTC,CASSPVERSAADEQYF
TRBD2,.,TRBV4-1,TRBJ2-5,TGCGCCAGCAGCCAAGTACTTCTGAGAATAGCGGGGGAAAAAGAGACCCAGTACTTC,CASSQVLLRIAGEKETQYF
.,once,TRBV11-3,TRBJ2-1,TGTGCCAGCAGCTTAGCGGGTAGCTCCTACAATGAGCAGTTCTTC,CASSLAGSSYNEQFF
.,.,TRBV27,TRBJ2-7,TGTGCCAGGCTTATTCCGGGACATATGGCCTACGAGCAGTACTTC,CARLIPGHMAYEQYF
.,.,TRBV4-2,TRBJ2-1,TGTGCCAGCAGCCAAGATCACGGACTGGAGATACATGTCGATGAGCAGTTCTTC,CASSQDHGLEIHVDEQFF
.,few,TRBV7-8,TRBJ1-5,TGTGCCAGCAGCCTCGGAATTCTGGGGAATCAGCCCCAGCATTTT,CASSLGILGNQPQHF
.,.,TRBV5-6,TRBJ2-5,TGTGCCAGCAGCCTCCAAGAGACCCAGTACTTC,CASSLQETQYF
.,.,TRBV19,TRBJ2-3,TGTGCCAGTAGTATATCTCCGCCCCCAGATACGCAGTATTTT,CASSISPPPDTQYF
.,.,TRBV7-2,TRBJ2-3,TGTGCCAGCAGCTTAATCTCCGGGGAAGATACGCAGTATTTT,CASSLISGEDTQYF
.,few,TRBV5-1,TRBJ1-4,TGCGCCAGCCAACGGGAGCCTAATACTGAAAAACTGTTTTTT,CASQREPNTEKLFF
TRBD1,.,TRBV2,TRBJ1-1,TGTGCCAGCGGTACTCTACAGGGGTACACTGAAGCTTTCTTT,CASGTLQGYTEAFF
.,.,TRBV11-2,TRBJ1-1,TGTGCCAGCAGCTTAGTTGGGGACGCTGAAGCTTTCTTT,CASSLVGDAEAFF
.,.,TRBV9,TRBJ2-1,TGTGCCAGCAGCTTGCGTTGGGACTTCAGCTCCTACAATGAGCAGTTCTTC,CASSLRWDFSSYNEQFF
.,.,TRBV29-1,TRBJ1-2,TGCAGCGTTGAAAACTCCGGCTATGGCTACACCTTC,CSVENSGYGYTF
TRBD1,few,TRBV9,TRBJ1-1,TGTGCCAGCAGCATGGCCGGGACAGGGGGGCAAGCTTTCTTT,CASSMAGTGGQAFF
.,.,TRBV6-5,TRBJ2-5,TGTGCCAGCAGCCCCAGGACAGGCGGGGTAGAGACCCAGTACTTC,CASSPRTGGVETQYF
.,.,TRBV5-6,TRBJ2-7,TGTGCCAGCAGCTTGCCCCTAAACTCCTACGAGCAGTACTTC,CASSLPLNSYEQYF
.,.,TRBV29-1,TRBJ1-1,TGCAGCGTTGCCCCGGTGAACACTGAAGCTTTCTTT,CSVAPVNTEAFF
.,few,TRBV19,TRBJ1-2,TGTGCCAGTAGGTCGGGTGTGACCTATGGCTACACCTTC,CASRSGVTYGYTF
TRBD1,.,TRBV7-6,TRBJ2-2,TGTGCCAGCAGCTTAGCGAGTGCAGGGGGTTCCACCGGGGAGCTGTTTTTT,CASSLASAGGSTGELFF
TRBD1,.,TRBV4-3,TRBJ2-3,TGCGCCAGCAGCCAAGATCCCGAGACAGGGGGATCCGATACGCAGTATTTT,CASSQDPETGGSDTQYF